This TCR beta chain was identified during a study of T cells in Graves' hyperthyroidism and ophthalmopathy. Study results and caveats: A 13 V-J signature model discriminated ophthalmopathy versus stable hyperthyroidism. Blood also showed most of the thyroid clonotypes that were expanded above 0.001.

The source material, RNA transcripts, was used to amplify TCR beta CDR3 regions. Carried out on the TCR CDR3, a first-round RT-PCR used the HTBI primer set. TCRdb re-analysed the multiplex PCR reads in MiXCR, keeping a single row per CDR3 protein. The sample has almost 600,000 distinct CDR3 sequences, about 43% seen once. If no ophthalmopathy progression occurred within 18 months, Graves' hyperthyroidism was stable. Diagnosing involved the use of clinical symptoms, serum thyroxine and TRAb, thyroid ultrasound and orbital computed tomography. Of note for this clonotype: Its antigen is still unknown.

Trimming pared 0 bases from V and 6 bases from J, leaving 12 bases between. The germline V gene encodes CDR1 LNHNV and CDR2 YYDKDF (reference sequence). This CDR3 is 15 amino acids long. Sequencing was performed on peripheral blood or thyroid tissue (not recorded which). The TCR sequence derives from a woman younger than 30 with Graves' hyperthyroidism. The V and J genes are TRBV15 and TRBJ2-1; D call uncertain. Here the CDR3 DNA reads TGTGCCACCAGCAGAGATGCTAGGATCGGCAATGAGCAGTTCTTC. Protein: CATSRDARIGNEQFF.